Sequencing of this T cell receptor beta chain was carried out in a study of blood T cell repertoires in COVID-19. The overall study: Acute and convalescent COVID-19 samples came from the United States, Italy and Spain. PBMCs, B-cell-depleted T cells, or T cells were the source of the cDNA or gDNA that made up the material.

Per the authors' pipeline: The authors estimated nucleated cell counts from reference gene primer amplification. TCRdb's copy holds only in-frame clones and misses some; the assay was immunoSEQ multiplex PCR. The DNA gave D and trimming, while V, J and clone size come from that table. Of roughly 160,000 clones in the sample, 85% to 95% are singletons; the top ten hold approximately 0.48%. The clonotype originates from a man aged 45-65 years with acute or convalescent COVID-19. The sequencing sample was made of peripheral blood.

The CDR3 spells CASSQALQGFNYGYTF. CDR3 coding DNA: TGTGCCAGCAGCCAAGCCCTACAGGGTTTTAACTATGGCTACACCTTC. The chain recombines TRBV3-1 (or the pseudogene TRBV3-2) with TRBJ1-2, with a weak D call TRBD1 (6 bases). Germline assignment: CDR1 LGHDT and CDR2 YNNKEL (reference sequence). This CDR3 comprises 16 residues. Trimming took off 1 base at V and 1 base at J, with 13 bases between the two ends.